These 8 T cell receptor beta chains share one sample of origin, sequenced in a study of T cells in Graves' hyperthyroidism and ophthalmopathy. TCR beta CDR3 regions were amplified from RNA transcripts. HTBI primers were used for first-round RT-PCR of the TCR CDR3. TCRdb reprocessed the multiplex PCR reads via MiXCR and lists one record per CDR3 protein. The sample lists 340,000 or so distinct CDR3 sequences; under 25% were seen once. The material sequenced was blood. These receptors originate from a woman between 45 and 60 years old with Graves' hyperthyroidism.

The CDR3 DNA follows: TGCAGCGTTGTTGAGGGATCGAAAGAGTACTTC. Residues: CSVVEGSKEYF. The chain combines TRBV29-1 with TRBJ2-5; possibly TRBD2 for D (5 bases). V was trimmed by 4 bases and J by 12 bases, leaving 15 bases between them. The CDR3 covers 11 residues. Per the germline V gene, CDR1 is SQVTM and CDR2 is ANQGSEA.

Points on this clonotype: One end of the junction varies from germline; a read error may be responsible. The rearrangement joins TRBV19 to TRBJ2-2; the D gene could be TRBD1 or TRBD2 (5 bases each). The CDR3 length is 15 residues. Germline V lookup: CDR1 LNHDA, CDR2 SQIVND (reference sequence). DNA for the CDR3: TGTGTCAGTAGTATTCGGGGCTTGGACACCGGGGAGCTGTTTTTT. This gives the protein CVSSIRGLDTGELFF.

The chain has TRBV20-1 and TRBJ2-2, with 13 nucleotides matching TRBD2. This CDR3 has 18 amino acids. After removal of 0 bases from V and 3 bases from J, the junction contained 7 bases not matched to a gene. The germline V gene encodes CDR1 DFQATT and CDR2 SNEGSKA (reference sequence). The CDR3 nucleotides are TGCAGTGCTAGAGATTCGACTAGCGGGAGGTGGTACACCGGGGAGCTGTTTTTT. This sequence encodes CSARDSTSGRWYTGELFF.

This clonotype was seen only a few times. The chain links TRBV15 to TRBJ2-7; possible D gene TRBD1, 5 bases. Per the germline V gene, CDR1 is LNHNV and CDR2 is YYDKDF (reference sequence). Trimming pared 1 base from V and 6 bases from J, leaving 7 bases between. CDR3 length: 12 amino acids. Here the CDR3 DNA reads TGTGCCACCAGCAGAGCAGGGCGCGAGCAGTACTTC. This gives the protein CATSRAGREQYF.

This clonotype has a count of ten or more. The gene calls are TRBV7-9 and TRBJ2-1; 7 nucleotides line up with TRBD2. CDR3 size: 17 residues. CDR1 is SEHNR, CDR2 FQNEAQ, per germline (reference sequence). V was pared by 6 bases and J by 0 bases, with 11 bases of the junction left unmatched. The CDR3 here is CASSLNPSGISYNEQFF. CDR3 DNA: TGTGCCAGCAGTCTGAATCCTAGCGGCATCTCCTACAATGAGCAGTTCTTC.

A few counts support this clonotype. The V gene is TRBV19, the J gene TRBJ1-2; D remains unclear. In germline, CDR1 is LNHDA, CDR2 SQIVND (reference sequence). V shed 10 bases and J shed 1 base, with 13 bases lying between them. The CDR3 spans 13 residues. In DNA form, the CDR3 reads TGTGCCACTATGGGAGGGAGTAACTATGGCTACACCTTC. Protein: CATMGGSNYGYTF.

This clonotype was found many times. The CDR3 sequence is CASIQGLAGVDEQYF. The CDR3 region has the DNA TGTGCCAGCATCCAAGGACTAGCGGGAGTGGACGAGCAGTACTTC. The chain has TRBV6-1 and TRBJ2-7, with 13 bases matching TRBD2. V shed 7 bases, J shed 5 bases, and the junction held 8 bases outside the gene matches. The CDR3 length is 15 residues. The germline gives CDR1 MNHNS, CDR2 SASEGT.

Here the CDR3 reads CASRDDSSGAYSNQPQHF. The DNA for the CDR3 is TGTGCCAGTAGAGACGACAGCTCCGGGGCCTATAGCAATCAGCCCCAGCATTTT. This rearrangement joins TRBV19 to TRBJ1-5; weak D call: TRBD1 (5 bases). The CDR3 runs 18 residues. The germline gives CDR1 LNHDA, CDR2 SQIVND (reference sequence). V was cut by 6 bases and J by 0 bases, with 21 bases left in between.